This TCR beta chain was retrieved from a study of blood T cell repertoires in COVID-19. Whole-study context: PBMCs, B-cell-depleted T cells, or T cells provided the cDNA or gDNA that made up the material.

The V gene's germline CDR1 is KGHSH and CDR2 LQKENI. V was clipped by 0 bases and J by 3 bases, with 11 bases between them. This CDR3 is built from 15 residues. The assay was immunoSEQ multiplex PCR, and TCRdb's table has in-frame clones only and misses some. In the table there are some 190,000 clones, almost 90% of which are singletons. This clonotype was sampled from a man younger than 30 with active or convalescent COVID-19. This sequence joins TRBV18 and TRBJ1-1; no definite D call. Sequenced material: peripheral blood. The DNA for the CDR3 is TGTGCCAGCTCACCACCGGTGGGAGGGTACACTGAAGCTTTCTTT. It yields the protein CASSPPVGGYTEAFF.